This T cell receptor (beta chain) is drawn from a study of control samples from healthy donors and cancer patients. The CDR3 has 12 residues. Between the trimmed V and J ends, which lost 3 bases and 6 bases, there was a span of 9 bases. The germline gives CDR1 LNHDA, CDR2 SQIVND (reference sequence). Libraries were prepared by immunoSEQ multiplex PCR; TCRdb keeps only in-frame clonotypes and omits some of them. This table has 75,000 to 90,000 clones, approximately 91% appearing once. The sequenced material came from blood. The sequence derives from a man between 45 and 60 years old in good health. This chain joins TRBV19 and TRBJ2-7, with D perhaps TRBD1 or TRBD2 (6 bases each). The CDR3 DNA follows: TGTGCCAGTAGTATCTCGGGGGCCGAGCAGTACTTC. It specifies CASSISGAEQYF.